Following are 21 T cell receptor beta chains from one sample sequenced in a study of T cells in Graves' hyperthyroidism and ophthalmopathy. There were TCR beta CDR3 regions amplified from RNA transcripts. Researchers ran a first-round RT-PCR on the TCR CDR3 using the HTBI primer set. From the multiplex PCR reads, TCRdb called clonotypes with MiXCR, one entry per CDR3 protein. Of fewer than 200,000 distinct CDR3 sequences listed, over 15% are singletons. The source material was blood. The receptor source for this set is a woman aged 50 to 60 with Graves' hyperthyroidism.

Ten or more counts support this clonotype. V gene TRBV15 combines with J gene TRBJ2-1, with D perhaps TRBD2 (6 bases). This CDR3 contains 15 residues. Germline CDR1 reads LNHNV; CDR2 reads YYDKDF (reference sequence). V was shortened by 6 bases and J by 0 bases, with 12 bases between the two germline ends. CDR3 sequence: CATRASASSYNEQFF. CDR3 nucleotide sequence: TGTGCCACCAGGGCTAGCGCTAGCTCCTACAATGAGCAGTTCTTC.

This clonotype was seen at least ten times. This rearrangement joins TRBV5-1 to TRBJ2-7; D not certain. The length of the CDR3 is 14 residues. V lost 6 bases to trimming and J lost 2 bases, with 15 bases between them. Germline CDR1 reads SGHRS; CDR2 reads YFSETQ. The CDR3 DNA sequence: TGCGCCAGCACCCCCGTTGAACTACCCTACGAGCAGTACTTC. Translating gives CASTPVELPYEQYF. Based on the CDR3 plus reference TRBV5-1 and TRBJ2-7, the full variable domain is KAGVTQTPRYLIKTRGQQVTLSCSPISGHRSVSWYQQTPGQGLQFLFEYFSETQRNKGNFPGRFSGRQFSNSRSEMNVSTLELGDSALYLCASTPVELPYEQYFGPGTRLTVT.

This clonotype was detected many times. DNA of the CDR3: TGTGCCAGCAGCAAGGCGGGTTTGTCTGAAGCTTTCTTT. Translating gives CASSKAGLSEAFF. The chain joins TRBV11-2 to TRBJ1-1; D unresolved. V was shortened by 5 bases and J by 6 bases, with 13 bases between the two germline ends. This CDR3 is 13 amino acids long. Germline CDR1 SGHAT, CDR2 FQNNGV.

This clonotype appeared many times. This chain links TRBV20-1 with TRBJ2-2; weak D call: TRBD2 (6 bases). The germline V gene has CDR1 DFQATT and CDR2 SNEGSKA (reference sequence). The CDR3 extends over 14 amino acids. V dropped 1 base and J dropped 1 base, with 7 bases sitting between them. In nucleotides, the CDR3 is TGCAGTGCTAGAGTGGGACTGAACACCGGGGAGCTGTTTTTT. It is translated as CSARVGLNTGELFF.

CDR3 bases: TGTGCCAGCAGCTTTAGCGGGGGGAGCGAGGAGACCCAGTACTTC. This codes for CASSFSGGSEETQYF. This chain uses TRBV28 with TRBJ2-5; 10 nucleotides line up with TRBD2. V shed 6 bases and J 5 bases; nucleotides not matched to a gene: 9. CDR1 and CDR2 (germline): MDHEN, SYDVKM. The CDR3 has 15 amino acids.

In DNA form, the CDR3 reads TGTGCCAGCAGCTCCACTAGCGGGACTAATTACAATGAGCAGTTCTTC. Translated: CASSSTSGTNYNEQFF. The chain carries TRBV7-9 and TRBJ2-1; TRBD2 agrees at 10 bases. V was pared by 4 bases and J by 4 bases, with 7 bases of the junction left unmatched. CDR3 length: 16 residues. The germline V gene has CDR1 SEHNR and CDR2 FQNEAQ (reference sequence). The variable domain in full, with the rest retrieved from reference TRBV7-9 and TRBJ2-1, is DTGVSQNPRHKITKRGQNVTFRCDPISEHNRLYWYRQTLGQGPEFLTYFQNEAQLEKSRLLSDRFSAERPKGSFSTLEIQRTEQGDSAMYLCASSSTSGTNYNEQFFGPGTRLTVL.

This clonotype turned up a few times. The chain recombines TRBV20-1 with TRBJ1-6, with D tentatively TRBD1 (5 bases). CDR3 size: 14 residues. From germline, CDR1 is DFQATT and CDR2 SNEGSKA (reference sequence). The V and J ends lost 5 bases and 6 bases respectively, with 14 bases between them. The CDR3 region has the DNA TGCAGTGCTGGGGGAACAACCGGTAATTCACCCCTCCACTTT. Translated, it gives CSAGGTTGNSPLHF.

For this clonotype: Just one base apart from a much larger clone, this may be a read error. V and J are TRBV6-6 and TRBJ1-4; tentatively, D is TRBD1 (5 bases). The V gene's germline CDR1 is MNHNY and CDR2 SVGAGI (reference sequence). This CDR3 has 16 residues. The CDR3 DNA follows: TGTGCCAGCAGTTACTCCCCAACAGGAGCTAATGAAATACTGTTTTTT. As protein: CASSYSPTGANEILFF.

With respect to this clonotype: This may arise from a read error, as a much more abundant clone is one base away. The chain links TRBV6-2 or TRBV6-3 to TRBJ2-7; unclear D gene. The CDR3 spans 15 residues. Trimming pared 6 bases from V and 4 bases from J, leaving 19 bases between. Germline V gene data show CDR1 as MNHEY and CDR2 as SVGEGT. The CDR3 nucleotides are TGTGCCAGCAGACGAGGAAAGAAGCTCCCTTACGAGCAGTACTTC. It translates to CASRRGKKLPYEQYF.

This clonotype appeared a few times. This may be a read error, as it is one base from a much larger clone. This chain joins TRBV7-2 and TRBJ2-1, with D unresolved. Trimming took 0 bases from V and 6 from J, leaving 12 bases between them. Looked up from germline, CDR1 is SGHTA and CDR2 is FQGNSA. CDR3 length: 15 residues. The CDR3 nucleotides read TGTGCCAGCAGCTTAGCGAGGTTCACCTGCAATGAGCAGTTCTTC. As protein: CASSLARFTCNEQFF.

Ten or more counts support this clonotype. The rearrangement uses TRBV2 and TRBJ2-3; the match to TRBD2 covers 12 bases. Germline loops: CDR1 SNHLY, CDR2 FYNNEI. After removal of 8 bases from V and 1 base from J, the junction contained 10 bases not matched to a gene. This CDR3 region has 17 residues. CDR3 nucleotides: TGTGCCAGCTACGCCCTTCTAGCGGGGGGGCGCACAGATACGCAGTATTTT. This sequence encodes CASYALLAGGRTDTQYF.

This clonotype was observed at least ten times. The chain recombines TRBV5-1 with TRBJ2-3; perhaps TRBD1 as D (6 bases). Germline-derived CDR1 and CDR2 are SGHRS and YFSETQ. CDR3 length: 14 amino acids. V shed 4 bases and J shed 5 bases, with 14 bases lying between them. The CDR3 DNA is TGCGCCAGCAGCCCGACTCTGGACAGAGATACGCAGTATTTT. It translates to CASSPTLDRDTQYF.

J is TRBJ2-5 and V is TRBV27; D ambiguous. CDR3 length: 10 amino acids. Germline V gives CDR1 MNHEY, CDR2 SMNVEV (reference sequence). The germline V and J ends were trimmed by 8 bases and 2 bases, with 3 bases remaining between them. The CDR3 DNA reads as TGTGCCAGCGGGCAAGAGACCCAGTACTTC. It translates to CASGQETQYF.

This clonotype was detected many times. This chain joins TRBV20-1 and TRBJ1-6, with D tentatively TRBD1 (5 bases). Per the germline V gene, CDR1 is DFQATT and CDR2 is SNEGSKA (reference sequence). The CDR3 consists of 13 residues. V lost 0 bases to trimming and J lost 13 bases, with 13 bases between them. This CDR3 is CSARDSGYQPLHF. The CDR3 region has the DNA TGCAGTGCTAGAGACTCAGGGTATCAGCCCCTCCACTTT.

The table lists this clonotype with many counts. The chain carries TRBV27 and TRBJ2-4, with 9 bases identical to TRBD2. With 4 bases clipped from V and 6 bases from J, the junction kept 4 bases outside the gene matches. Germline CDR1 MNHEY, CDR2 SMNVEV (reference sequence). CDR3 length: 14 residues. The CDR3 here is CASSSGLAPNIQYF. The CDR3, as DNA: TGTGCCAGCAGTTCCGGACTAGCGCCAAACATTCAGTACTTC.

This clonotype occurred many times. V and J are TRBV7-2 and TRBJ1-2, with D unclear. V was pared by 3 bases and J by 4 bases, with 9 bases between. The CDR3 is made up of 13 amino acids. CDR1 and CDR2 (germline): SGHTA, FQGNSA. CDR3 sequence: CASSLWLTYGYTF. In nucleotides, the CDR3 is TGTGCCAGCAGCTTGTGGTTAACCTATGGCTACACCTTC.

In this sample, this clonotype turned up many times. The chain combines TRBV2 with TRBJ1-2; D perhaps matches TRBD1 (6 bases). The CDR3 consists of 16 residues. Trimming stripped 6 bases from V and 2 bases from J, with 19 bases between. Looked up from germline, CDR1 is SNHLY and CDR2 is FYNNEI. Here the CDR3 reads CASRMGASLINYGYTF. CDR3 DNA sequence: TGTGCCAGCAGGATGGGGGCTTCCCTAATAAACTATGGCTACACCTTC.

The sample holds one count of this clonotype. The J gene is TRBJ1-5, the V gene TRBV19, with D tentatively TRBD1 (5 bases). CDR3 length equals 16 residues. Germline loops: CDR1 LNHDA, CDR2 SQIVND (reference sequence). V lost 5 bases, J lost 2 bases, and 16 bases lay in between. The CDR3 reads CASSPAGGWGNQPQHF. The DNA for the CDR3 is TGTGCCAGTAGTCCCGCGGGGGGATGGGGCAATCAGCCCCAGCATTTT. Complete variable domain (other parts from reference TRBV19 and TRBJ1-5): DGGITQSPKYLFRKEGQNVTLSCEQNLNHDAMYWYRQDPGQGLRLIYYSQIVNDFQKGDIAEGYSVSREKKESFPLTVTSAQKNPTAFYLCASSPAGGWGNQPQHFGDGTRLSIL.

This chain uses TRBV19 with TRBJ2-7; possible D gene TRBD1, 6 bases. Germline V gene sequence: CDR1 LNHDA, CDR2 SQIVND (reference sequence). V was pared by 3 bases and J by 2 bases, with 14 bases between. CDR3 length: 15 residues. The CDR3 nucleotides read TGTGCCAGTAGTATTGATTCAGGGGCGACCTACGAGCAGTACTTC. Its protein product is CASSIDSGATYEQYF.

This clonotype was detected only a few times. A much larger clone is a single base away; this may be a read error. The CDR3 reads CVSSRTGWKEKLFF. CDR3 DNA sequence: TGTGTCAGCAGCCGCACAGGGTGGAAGGAAAAACTGTTTTTT. The chain combines TRBV7-9 with TRBJ1-4; perhaps TRBD1 as D (6 bases). CDR3 length equals 14 residues. The germline V gene encodes CDR1 SEHNR and CDR2 FQNEAQ (reference sequence).

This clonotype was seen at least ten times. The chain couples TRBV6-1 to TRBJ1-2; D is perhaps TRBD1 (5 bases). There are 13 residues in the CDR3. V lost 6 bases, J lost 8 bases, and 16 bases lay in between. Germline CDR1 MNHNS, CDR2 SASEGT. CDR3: CASSVTEERGYTF. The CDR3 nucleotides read TGTGCCAGCAGCGTGACAGAAGAGCGGGGCTACACCTTC.